The 29 T cell receptor beta chains below come from one sample, sequenced in a study of blood T cell repertoires in COVID-19. Measured with immunoSEQ multiplex PCR; TCRdb has only the in-frame clones, and not every one. The table has about 220,000 clones, roughly 89% seen once. Sequenced: peripheral blood. These receptors all come from a man aged 25-45 years who had recovered from COVID-19.

The chain recombines TRBV24-1 with TRBJ2-2; maybe TRBD1 (6 bases). This CDR3 region has 13 residues. V was pared by 3 bases and J by 7 bases, with 8 bases between. The V gene's germline CDR1 is KGHDR and CDR2 SFDVKD. The CDR3, as DNA: TGTGCCACCAGTGATCTCAGGGGCGGGGAGCTGTTTTTT. It is translated as CATSDLRGGELFF.

CDR3 nucleotide sequence: TGTGCCAGCAACCCCGCGAGGATAGACAATGAGCAGTTCTTC. Its translation: CASNPARIDNEQFF. The chain uses TRBV2 and TRBJ2-1, with D uncertain. This CDR3 spans 14 amino acids. Germline CDR1 is SNHLY and CDR2 is FYNNEI. The germline V and J ends were trimmed by 7 bases and 5 bases, with 15 bases remaining between them.

This sequence joins TRBV5-4 and TRBJ1-1; TRBD1 matches 9 bases. CDR3 length equals 14 residues. Trimming cost V 3 bases and J 2 bases; bases outside gene matches: 2. Germline CDR1 SGHNT, CDR2 YYREEE (reference sequence). The CDR3 region is CASSWDRANTEAFF. The DNA of the CDR3 is TGTGCCAGCAGCTGGGACAGGGCCAACACTGAAGCTTTCTTT.

The chain carries TRBV5-1 and TRBJ2-7; a possible D gene is TRBD1 (5 bases). The CDR3 extends over 15 amino acids. The germline gives CDR1 SGHRS, CDR2 YFSETQ. V dropped 1 base and J dropped 3 bases, with 14 bases sitting between them. The CDR3 loop reads CASSLRGQGNYEQYF. CDR3 nucleotide sequence: TGCGCCAGCAGCTTGCGTGGGCAGGGAAACTACGAGCAGTACTTC. Combining the CDR3 with reference TRBV5-1 and TRBJ2-7 gives the whole variable domain KAGVTQTPRYLIKTRGQQVTLSCSPISGHRSVSWYQQTPGQGLQFLFEYFSETQRNKGNFPGRFSGRQFSNSRSEMNVSTLELGDSALYLCASSLRGQGNYEQYFGPGTRLTVT.

The chain is built from TRBV2 and TRBJ1-2; D is possibly TRBD1 (5 bases). Germline-derived CDR1 and CDR2 are SNHLY and FYNNEI. The V gene lost 6 bases and the J gene lost 4 bases, with 12 bases spanning the gap. The CDR3 spans 13 residues. This CDR3 is CASRGEDSYGYTF. CDR3 coding DNA: TGTGCCAGCAGAGGGGAGGATTCCTATGGCTACACCTTC.

The V call is TRBV7-9, the J call TRBJ2-1; D is unclear. Trimming removed 2 bases from V and 6 bases from J, with 14 bases in between. Germline V gene data show CDR1 as SEHNR and CDR2 as FQNEAQ (reference sequence). The CDR3 extends over 15 amino acids. CDR3 nucleotides: TGTGCCAGCAGCTTACAACCACCACCGAGCAATGAGCAGTTCTTC. It specifies CASSLQPPPSNEQFF.

The rearrangement uses TRBV5-1 and TRBJ2-7, with a tentative D call TRBD2 (5 bases). CDR1 is SGHRS, CDR2 YFSETQ, per germline. V was pared by 7 bases and J by 1 base, with 9 bases between. This CDR3 region has 12 residues. The DNA for the CDR3 is TGCGCCAGCTCGGGGTTGTCCTACGAGCAGTACTTC. Protein: CASSGLSYEQYF. Full variable domain (outside the CDR3, taken from reference TRBV5-1 and TRBJ2-7): KAGVTQTPRYLIKTRGQQVTLSCSPISGHRSVSWYQQTPGQGLQFLFEYFSETQRNKGNFPGRFSGRQFSNSRSEMNVSTLELGDSALYLCASSGLSYEQYFGPGTRLTVT.

This clone has only one observation. The chain carries TRBV7-2 and TRBJ2-1; possibly TRBD2 for D (6 bases). With 5 bases removed from V and 0 bases from J, the gap between germline ends came to 14 bases. Germline V gene lookup returns CDR1 SGHTA and CDR2 FQGNSA. The CDR3 has 16 amino acids. CDR3 DNA sequence: TGTGCCAGCAGCAGGGACTGGGGGAGCTCCTACAATGAGCAGTTCTTC. This encodes CASSRDWGSSYNEQFF. Complete variable domain (other parts from reference TRBV7-2 and TRBJ2-1): GAGVSQSPSNKVTEKGKDVELRCDPISGHTALYWYRQSLGQGLEFLIYFQGNSAPDKSGLPSDRFSAERTGGSVSTLTIQRTQQEDSAVYLCASSRDWGSSYNEQFFGPGTRLTVL.

The chain carries TRBV11-2 and TRBJ1-1; possible D gene TRBD1, 6 bases. This CDR3 comprises 14 residues. Trimming took off 3 bases at V and 4 bases at J, with 12 bases between the two ends. Germline values: CDR1 SGHAT, CDR2 FQNNGV. The CDR3 loop is CASSFQGSSTEAFF. CDR3 nucleotides: TGTGCCAGCAGCTTCCAGGGGTCGAGCACTGAAGCTTTCTTT.

This chain connects TRBV24-1 to TRBJ2-5; D unclear. The CDR3 consists of 13 residues. V was shortened by 3 bases and J by 5 bases, with 9 bases between the two germline ends. Per germline, CDR1 KGHDR and CDR2 SFDVKD. CDR3 coding DNA: TGTGCCACCAGTGATCCCCTTTCGGAGACCCAGTACTTC. Its translation: CATSDPLSETQYF.

V is TRBV6-4 and J is TRBJ2-2; D is unclear. The CDR3 runs to 14 residues. Germline lookup yields CDR1 MRHNA and CDR2 SNTAGT. The ends were cut back, 4 bases at V and 3 bases at J, with 9 bases in the middle. This chain's CDR3 is CASSGGKYTGELFF. CDR3 sequence (DNA): TGTGCCAGCAGTGGAGGAAAATACACCGGGGAGCTGTTTTTT.

The V and J genes are TRBV5-1 and TRBJ2-5; TRBD2 matches 8 bases. Germline CDR1 SGHRS, CDR2 YFSETQ. CDR3 length: 15 residues. Trimming took 5 bases from V and 1 from J; bases not matched to a gene: 7. CDR3 nucleotide sequence: TGCGCCAGCAGACCTTTAGCGGGGTCCCAAGAGACCCAGTACTTC. It codes for CASRPLAGSQETQYF. The full variable domain, with the rest looked up from reference TRBV5-1 and TRBJ2-5, is KAGVTQTPRYLIKTRGQQVTLSCSPISGHRSVSWYQQTPGQGLQFLFEYFSETQRNKGNFPGRFSGRQFSNSRSEMNVSTLELGDSALYLCASRPLAGSQETQYFGPGTRLLVL.

In DNA form, the CDR3 reads TGTGCCAGCAGCCTCCGCGGGTCAGCCGCGGAGACCCAGTACTTC. Translating gives CASSLRGSAAETQYF. The genes are TRBV3-1 (or the pseudogene TRBV3-2) and TRBJ2-5, with D perhaps TRBD2 (5 bases). From germline, CDR1 is LGHDT and CDR2 YNNKEL (reference sequence). Trimming stripped 4 bases from V and 5 bases from J, with 17 bases between. The CDR3 is 15 residues long.

This chain links TRBV11-2 with TRBJ2-2; 11 nucleotides agree with TRBD1. V trimming: 6 bases; J trimming: 4 bases; junction bases outside the gene matches: 7. This CDR3 contains 16 residues. Germline V gene sequence: CDR1 SGHAT, CDR2 FQNNGV. CDR3: CASRLDRGLGTGELFF. The DNA of the CDR3 is TGTGCCAGCAGGCTGGACAGGGGGCTGGGCACCGGGGAGCTGTTTTTT.

The chain joins TRBV4-1 to TRBJ2-2; TRBD2 is a possible D gene (6 bases). The CDR3 totals 17 residues. The germline CDR1 and CDR2 sequences are MGHRA and YSYEKL. Trimming took 4 bases from V and 4 from J, leaving 19 bases between them. This chain's CDR3 is CASSRDWRASGTGELFF. The CDR3 nucleotides are TGCGCCAGCAGCCGAGACTGGAGGGCCTCAGGCACCGGGGAGCTGTTTTTT.

CDR3 bases: TGTGCCAGCAGCCAAGGTGGGACTAAGCAGTTCTTC. Protein product: CASSQGGTKQFF. This chain uses TRBV4-2 with TRBJ2-1; 7 nucleotides match TRBD2. V shed 1 base and J 11 bases; nucleotides not matched to a gene: 2. This CDR3 is 12 amino acids long. Germline CDR1 reads LGHNA; CDR2 reads YNFKEQ.

This chain connects TRBV3-1 (or the pseudogene TRBV3-2) to TRBJ2-7, with D perhaps matching TRBD2 (6 bases). The CDR3 totals 13 residues. Germline assignment: CDR1 LGHDT and CDR2 YNNKEL (reference sequence). With 5 bases removed from V and 3 bases from J, the gap between germline ends came to 11 bases. Here the CDR3 reads CASSFRGYYEQYF. The DNA for the CDR3 is TGTGCCAGCAGCTTCCGGGGGTACTACGAGCAGTACTTC.

The rearrangement uses TRBV18 and TRBJ2-1, with D possibly being TRBD1 (6 bases). This CDR3 contains 15 residues. Germline V gene sequence: CDR1 KGHSH, CDR2 LQKENI. V was cut by 0 bases and J by 9 bases, with 15 bases left in between. CDR3 in amino acids: CASSPPDSGKGEQFF. The CDR3 coding sequence is TGTGCCAGCTCACCACCGGACAGTGGGAAGGGTGAGCAGTTCTTC.

The chain recombines TRBV7-9 with TRBJ2-5; possible D gene TRBD2, 6 bases. The CDR3 is 15 amino acids. The germline gives CDR1 SEHNR, CDR2 FQNEAQ (reference sequence). V shed 2 bases and J shed 5 bases, with 15 bases lying between them. The CDR3, as DNA: TGTGCCAGCAGCTTACGCGGGACTGCGGACGAGACCCAGTACTTC. Translating it yields CASSLRGTADETQYF.

V usage is TRBV5-1 and J usage is TRBJ1-4; D remains unclear. This CDR3 region has 14 residues. Germline loops: CDR1 SGHRS, CDR2 YFSETQ. Trimming removed 0 bases from V and 10 bases from J, with 13 bases in between. For the CDR3, the DNA is TGCGCCAGCAGCTTGGACGGGTGGCTGTCAAAACTGTTTTTT. This encodes CASSLDGWLSKLFF.

The genes are TRBV9 and TRBJ2-5; TRBD1 agrees at 7 bases. This CDR3 has 14 residues. V shed 2 bases and J 3 bases; nucleotides not matched to a gene: 4. Germline CDR1 reads SGDLS; CDR2 reads YYNGEE. The CDR3 loop reads CASSVWDSEETQYF. CDR3 sequence (DNA): TGTGCCAGCAGCGTTTGGGACAGCGAAGAGACCCAGTACTTC.

The chain employs TRBV5-4 and TRBJ1-1; D is perhaps TRBD1 (5 bases). V was pared by 3 bases and J by 8 bases, with 11 bases between. This CDR3 spans 12 amino acids. Germline lookup yields CDR1 SGHNT and CDR2 YYREEE (reference sequence). In DNA, the CDR3 is TGTGCCAGCAGCTCCGACAGTCAAGAAGCTTTCTTT. Amino acids: CASSSDSQEAFF.

The chain recombines TRBV4-1 with TRBJ1-2, with 8 bases fitting TRBD1. The CDR3 covers 14 residues. V lost 1 base and J lost 3; bases outside the gene matches: 1. In germline, CDR1 is MGHRA, CDR2 YSYEKL. CDR3 sequence: CASSQGGQDYGYTF. The CDR3 DNA follows: TGCGCCAGCAGCCAAGGGGGACAGGACTATGGCTACACCTTC.

V is TRBV7-2 and J is TRBJ2-4; 7 bases line up with TRBD2. J gave up 15 bases and V 4 bases, and 9 bases lay outside the gene matches. The CDR3 totals 12 residues. Germline V gene sequence: CDR1 SGHTA, CDR2 FQGNSA. The CDR3 sequence is CASSSRWDYGYF. For the CDR3, the DNA is TGTGCCAGCAGCTCCAGGTGGGACTACGGGTACTTC. The full variable domain, rest sourced from reference TRBV7-2 and TRBJ2-4, is GAGVSQSPSNKVTEKGKDVELRCDPISGHTALYWYRQSLGQGLEFLIYFQGNSAPDKSGLPSDRFSAERTGGSVSTLTIQRTQQEDSAVYLCASSSRWDYGYFGAGTRLSVL.

V is TRBV7-9 and J is TRBJ2-6; 9 nucleotides align to TRBD1. The CDR3 covers 16 residues. The germline V gene has CDR1 SEHNR and CDR2 FQNEAQ (reference sequence). Trimming took 4 bases from V and 1 from J; bases not matched to a gene: 2. The CDR3 reads CASSSGTGSGANVLTF. CDR3 sequence (DNA): TGTGCCAGCAGCTCCGGGACAGGGTCTGGGGCCAACGTCCTGACTTTC. Supplemented by reference TRBV7-9 and TRBJ2-6, the full variable domain reads DTGVSQNPRHKITKRGQNVTFRCDPISEHNRLYWYRQTLGQGPEFLTYFQNEAQLEKSRLLSDRFSAERPKGSFSTLEIQRTEQGDSAMYLCASSSGTGSGANVLTFGAGSRLTVL.

This clone was picked up a small number of times. CDR3 sequence (DNA): TGTGCCAGCAGCGTAGACGAGGGGGCGATCGATGGCTACACCTTC. Translation: CASSVDEGAIDGYTF. The V call is TRBV9, the J call TRBJ1-2; 7 bases align to TRBD1. After removal of 0 bases from V and 6 bases from J, the junction contained 8 bases not matched to a gene. Germline V gene data show CDR1 as SGDLS and CDR2 as YYNGEE. The CDR3 contains 15 residues.

This clone was seen a few times. The CDR3 DNA reads TGTGCCAGCACCGAGGGGGGGCTTAGGTACGAGCAGTACTTC. It encodes CASTEGGLRYEQYF. The J gene is TRBJ2-7, the V gene TRBV6-5, with D possibly TRBD2 on 7 matching bases. Germline V gives CDR1 MNHEY, CDR2 SVGAGI. V lost 7 bases and J lost 4, with 17 bases in between. The CDR3 is 14 residues long.

The CDR3 DNA is TGCGCCAGCAGTACGGGACAGGGGGAATACAATGAGCAGTTCTTC. This gives the protein CASSTGQGEYNEQFF. The rearrangement uses TRBV5-1 and TRBJ2-1; 11 bases line up with TRBD1. Losses at the gene ends were 5 bases for V and 4 bases for J; bases not matched to a gene: 5. CDR1 is SGHRS, CDR2 YFSETQ, per germline. This CDR3 spans 15 amino acids.

CDR3 nucleotide sequence: TGCGCCAGCAGCAGCGGAGGGACAGATACGCAGTATTTT. This encodes CASSSGGTDTQYF. This sequence joins TRBV10-1 and TRBJ2-3, with a weak D call TRBD2 (6 bases). Germline CDR1 WNHNN, CDR2 SYGVQD (reference sequence). This CDR3 contains 13 residues. Trimming took 6 bases from V and 3 from J, leaving 10 bases between them.